These 22 T cell receptor beta chains were all obtained from the same sample, sequenced in a study of T cells in Graves' hyperthyroidism and ophthalmopathy. Amplified regions were TCR beta CDR3 sequences from RNA transcripts. An initial round of RT-PCR targeting the TCR CDR3 relied on the HTBI primer set. MiXCR, applied by TCRdb to the multiplex PCR reads, yields one record per CDR3 protein. The data hold around 520,000 distinct CDR3 sequences, with around 22% observed a single time. The source material was blood. The source is a woman in her 30s with Graves' ophthalmopathy.

This clonotype was counted at least ten times. V gene TRBV13 combines with J gene TRBJ2-2; 15 bases agree with TRBD2. Germline CDR1 PRHDT, CDR2 FYEKMQ (reference sequence). The V gene end was trimmed by 5 bases and the J gene end by 0 bases; junction bases not matched to a gene: 10. CDR3 length equals 20 residues. The CDR3 protein is CASSGGLAGGTPSNTGELFF. For the CDR3, the DNA is TGTGCCAGCAGCGGGGGACTAGCGGGGGGTACACCATCGAACACCGGGGAGCTGTTTTTT.

There are many counts of this clonotype. The chain combines TRBV24-1 with TRBJ1-5, with 8 bases fitting TRBD1. The CDR3 spans 14 residues. V shed 3 bases and J 5 bases; nucleotides not matched to a gene: 2. Germline V gene data show CDR1 as KGHDR and CDR2 as SFDVKD. In nucleotides, the CDR3 is TGTGCCACCAGTGATCCCAGGGGGCATCAGCCCCAGCATTTT. Amino acid sequence: CATSDPRGHQPQHF.

This clonotype was counted ten times or more. The CDR3 protein is CASSAHLTIMNTEAFF. For the CDR3, the DNA is TGTGCCAGCAGCGCGCACTTAACAATCATGAACACTGAAGCTTTCTTT. This chain uses TRBV11-2 with TRBJ1-1; D is uncertain. Trimming pared 5 bases from V and 0 bases from J, leaving 16 bases between. The CDR3 is made up of 16 amino acids. Germline CDR1 SGHAT, CDR2 FQNNGV.

This clonotype was seen repeatedly, ten times or more. The chain employs TRBV20-1 and TRBJ1-1, with D hard to call. The CDR3 sequence is 11 residues long. The V end lost 3 bases, the J end lost 0 bases, and 2 bases lay between the germline ends. Germline-derived CDR1 and CDR2 are DFQATT and SNEGSKA (reference sequence). Here the CDR3 DNA reads TGCAGTGCTAGGATGAACACTGAAGCTTTCTTT. Encoded protein: CSARMNTEAFF.

This clonotype was observed a few times. V usage is TRBV3-1 and J usage is TRBJ1-1, with 8 bases aligning to TRBD1. Trimming removed 1 base from V and 6 bases from J; junction bases left unmatched: 10. Germline CDR1 reads LGHDT; CDR2 reads YNNKEL (reference sequence). This CDR3 spans 16 amino acids. The chain's CDR3 is CASSQGYRGLGSEAFF. CDR3 coding DNA: TGTGCCAGCAGCCAAGGCTACAGGGGGTTGGGTTCTGAAGCTTTCTTT.

The sample holds many counts of this clonotype. The chain links TRBV28 to TRBJ2-7; D may correspond to TRBD1 or TRBD2 (6 bases each). This CDR3 comprises 15 residues. V shed 6 bases and J shed 3 bases, with 18 bases lying between them. The germline V gene has CDR1 MDHEN and CDR2 SYDVKM. The CDR3 region has the DNA TGTGCCAGCAGGGGGGCCGGGACTCGAGTCTACGAGCAGTACTTC. Residues: CASRGAGTRVYEQYF. Combining the CDR3 with reference TRBV28 and TRBJ2-7 gives the whole variable domain DVKVTQSSRYLVKRTGEKVFLECVQDMDHENMFWYRQDPGLGLRLIYFSYDVKMKEKGDIPEGYSVSREKKERFSLILESASTNQTSMYLCASRGAGTRVYEQYFGPGTRLTVT.

The rearrangement joins TRBV11-1 to TRBJ2-5; 9 positions match TRBD2. The CDR3 spans 17 residues. Germline CDR1 is SGHAT and CDR2 is FQDESV (reference sequence). The V gene end was trimmed by 1 base and the J gene end by 2 bases; junction bases not matched to a gene: 8. The CDR3 region is CASSLGAGGGAQETQYF. For the CDR3, the DNA is TGTGCCAGCAGCTTAGGAGCCGGCGGGGGGGCTCAAGAGACCCAGTACTTC.

The sample holds many counts of this clonotype. The J gene is TRBJ1-5, the V gene TRBV6-1, with TRBD1 as a possible D gene (6 bases). The CDR3 is 17 amino acids. V was pared by 6 bases and J by 0 bases, with 18 bases between. Germline V CDR1 and CDR2: MNHNS, SASEGT. The CDR3 region has the DNA TGTGCCAGCAGGGAGGGTCGGGACACCTATAGCAATCAGCCCCAGCATTTT. As protein: CASREGRDTYSNQPQHF.

This clonotype has ten or more counts. CDR3 protein: CASSLLGGDYGYTF. CDR3 nucleotide sequence: TGTGCCAGCAGTTTACTCGGAGGGGACTATGGCTACACCTTC. The V and J genes are TRBV27 and TRBJ1-2; D is perhaps TRBD1 (5 bases). Trimming shortened V by 2 bases and J by 3 bases, and 10 bases separated the two germline ends. CDR1 and CDR2 from the germline V gene are MNHEY and SMNVEV (reference sequence). This CDR3 has 14 residues.

This clonotype showed up many times. V usage is TRBV5-8 and J usage is TRBJ2-7, with D perhaps given as TRBD1 or TRBD2 (5 bases each). The CDR3 totals 15 residues. The germline V and J ends were trimmed by 0 bases and 0 bases, with 10 bases remaining between them. CDR1 and CDR2 from the germline V gene are SGHTS and YDEGEE. The CDR3 protein is CASSLEGDSSYEQYF. CDR3 sequence (DNA): TGTGCCAGCAGCTTGGAGGGAGACAGCTCCTACGAGCAGTACTTC.

This clonotype was seen ten or more times. CDR3 coding DNA: TGTGCCAGCAGCCAAGATGGGGGGAGTCAGCCCCAGCATTTT. It is translated as CASSQDGGSQPQHF. The chain links TRBV3-1 to TRBJ1-5, with D maybe TRBD1 (5 bases). Germline CDR1 LGHDT, CDR2 YNNKEL (reference sequence). V lost 0 bases to trimming and J lost 6 bases, with 9 bases between them. The CDR3 is 14 residues long. The full variable domain, with the rest looked up from reference TRBV3-1 and TRBJ1-5, is DTAVSQTPKYLVTQMGNDKSIKCEQNLGHDTMYWYKQDSKKFLKIMFSYNNKELIINETVPNRFSPKSPDKAHLNLHINSLELGDSAVYFCASSQDGGSQPQHFGDGTRLSIL.

Concerning this clonotype: Given the absence of the conserved phenylalanine or tryptophan at the CDR3 end, a read error is likely. The chain uses TRBV11-3 and TRBJ2-7; D is perhaps TRBD1 (6 bases). Trimming took off 1 base at V and 6 bases at J, with 10 bases between the two ends. The germline gives CDR1 SGHNT, CDR2 YENEEA. The CDR3 loop spans 13 amino acids. The CDR3 spells CASSLGQVAEQYL. The DNA of the CDR3 is TGTGCCAGCAGCTTAGGACAGGTAGCCGAGCAGTACCTC.

This clonotype occurred a few times. V usage is TRBV7-2 and J usage is TRBJ2-2; 7 nucleotides line up with TRBD1. V was clipped by 4 bases and J by 7 bases; unmatched bases: 9. The V gene's germline CDR1 is SGHTA and CDR2 FQGNSA. This CDR3 spans 15 amino acids. The CDR3 sequence is CASSYSTGFGGELFF. CDR3 bases: TGTGCCAGCAGCTATTCGACAGGGTTCGGCGGGGAGCTGTTTTTT.

This clonotype has at least ten counts. This sequence joins TRBV6-5 and TRBJ2-6; perhaps D is TRBD1 or TRBD2 (5 bases each). The CDR3 covers 14 residues. The germline gives CDR1 MNHEY, CDR2 SVGAGI. Trimming cost V 4 bases and J 4 bases, with 8 bases left between them. CDR3 loop: CASSSGTGANVLTF. Written as DNA, the CDR3 is TGTGCCAGCAGTTCAGGGACCGGGGCCAACGTCCTGACTTTC.

This clonotype was seen ten or more times. The V gene is TRBV6-5, the J gene TRBJ1-1; no clear D. The CDR3 loop spans 15 amino acids. V was trimmed by 0 bases and J by 6 bases, leaving 14 bases between them. Germline CDR1 is MNHEY and CDR2 is SVGAGI. This CDR3 reads CASSYSIAWGPEAFF. The DNA for the CDR3 is TGTGCCAGCAGTTACTCGATAGCATGGGGTCCTGAAGCTTTCTTT.

The chain has TRBV12-3 or TRBV12-4 and TRBJ1-2; 7 bases align to TRBD1. The CDR3 has 15 amino acids. V trimming: 6 bases; J trimming: 2 bases; junction bases outside the gene matches: 9. The chain's CDR3 is CASSHPRGQNYGYTF. CDR3 in DNA: TGTGCCAGCAGCCACCCGCGGGGACAGAACTATGGCTACACCTTC.

A few counts support this clonotype. The germline gene is not matched at one end of the junction; a read error may be the cause. The chain carries TRBV12-3 or TRBV12-4 and TRBJ1-2; D gene unclear. The CDR3 covers 10 residues. The DNA of the CDR3 is TGTGCCAGCAGTCCTCCGATCTCGGGCTTC. It specifies CASSPPISGF.

This clonotype was recorded at least ten times. The chain joins TRBV6-2 or TRBV6-3 to TRBJ1-5; D is unresolved. Between the trimmed V and J ends, which lost 2 bases and 7 bases, there was a span of 6 bases. Germline CDR1 and CDR2: MNHEY and SVGEGT. CDR3 length equals 12 residues. The CDR3 DNA sequence: TGTGCCAGCAGTTACGTCACACAGCCCCAGCATTTT. This translates into CASSYVTQPQHF.

This clonotype was observed a handful of times. The chain has TRBV11-3 and TRBJ2-7; D is undetermined. In germline, CDR1 is SGHNT, CDR2 YENEEA. CDR3 length: 14 residues. V gave up 2 bases and J gave up 7 bases, with 15 bases separating them. The CDR3 DNA follows: TGTGCCAGCAGCTTACTCCCACGCTTTCGGGAGCAGTACTTC. Translation: CASSLLPRFREQYF.

The chain combines TRBV4-2 with TRBJ2-3; 11 bases align to TRBD2. Unmatched junction bases numbered 3, after V lost 2 bases and J lost 2 bases. This CDR3 is 16 amino acids long. Germline CDR1 LGHNA, CDR2 YNFKEQ. The CDR3 region is CASSQLAGGTTDTQYF. CDR3 DNA sequence: TGTGCCAGCAGCCAACTAGCGGGGGGAACCACAGATACGCAGTATTTT.

This clonotype was seen at least ten times. The rearrangement joins TRBV7-9 to TRBJ1-5, with 8 bases lining up with TRBD1. Germline V CDR1 and CDR2: SEHNR, FQNEAQ (reference sequence). This CDR3 has 13 amino acids. V trimming: 5 bases; J trimming: 9 bases; junction bases outside the gene matches: 6. The CDR3 loop reads CASSLPGGWPQHF. Here the CDR3 DNA reads TGTGCCAGCAGCCTGCCAGGGGGCTGGCCCCAGCATTTT.

There are many counts of this clonotype. J is TRBJ1-1 and V is TRBV6-5; D call uncertain. This CDR3 contains 14 residues. Germline V lookup: CDR1 MNHEY, CDR2 SVGAGI. The V end lost 4 bases, the J end lost 0 bases, and 9 bases lay between the germline ends. Here the CDR3 DNA reads TGTGCCAGCAGTTTGACTAACATGAACACTGAAGCTTTCTTT. Residues: CASSLTNMNTEAFF.